The 18 T cell receptor beta chains in this list originate from one sample, sequenced in a study of tumor-infiltrating lymphocytes in primary liver carcinoma. The template, around 540 ng total RNA, yielded TCR beta cDNA made with a constant-region primer. Sequencing libraries for TCR beta derived from three nested multiplex PCR rounds that used slightly modified ARM-PCR. TRBV1-TRBV30 forward primers paired with a C-beta reverse primer were used in the first two PCR rounds, which ran approximately 10 cycles each. TCRdb itself ran the multiplex PCR reads through MiXCR, one entry per CDR3 protein. In the table there are approximately 210,000 distinct CDR3 sequences, 65% of which are singletons. The researchers obtained blood RNA from unsorted whole blood and also extracted germline DNA. The sample was peripheral blood. These receptors were obtained from a woman aged 60 to 75 with primary liver carcinoma and hepatitis B virus infection.

This clonotype was seen at least ten times. V and J are TRBV29-1 and TRBJ2-2; D assignment may be TRBD1 or TRBD2 (5 bases each). Germline CDR1 is SQVTM and CDR2 is ANQGSEA. The CDR3 spans 10 residues. CDR3 bases: TGCGGGACCTACACCGGGGAGCTGTTTTTT. Protein product: CGTYTGELFF.

The genes are TRBV6-1 and TRBJ1-5; D call uncertain. V lost 3 bases, J lost 6 bases, and 9 bases lay in between. CDR1 and CDR2 (germline): MNHNS, SASEGT. This CDR3 is built from 13 residues. CDR3 residues: CASSDERRQPQHF. DNA for the CDR3: TGTGCCAGCAGTGATGAACGCCGTCAGCCCCAGCATTTT.

CDR3 protein: CASSTQTSDRAYEQYF. As DNA, the CDR3 is TGCGCCAGCAGCACACAAACCAGCGACAGGGCTTACGAGCAGTACTTC. The J gene is TRBJ2-7, the V gene TRBV5-1; 7 bases align to TRBD1. Germline loops: CDR1 SGHRS, CDR2 YFSETQ. This CDR3 has 16 amino acids. Trimming at V came to 4 bases and at J to 4 bases, leaving 14 bases not matched to a gene.

The V gene is TRBV28, the J gene TRBJ2-2; 9 bases are a match to TRBD1. Germline lookup yields CDR1 MDHEN and CDR2 SYDVKM. Losses at the gene ends were 6 bases for V and 7 bases for J; bases not matched to a gene: 12. This CDR3 has 16 amino acids. This CDR3 reads CASRPYRDRVIGELFF. The CDR3 DNA sequence: TGTGCCAGCAGACCATACCGGGACAGGGTTATCGGGGAGCTGTTTTTT.

The genes are TRBV6-2 or TRBV6-3 and TRBJ1-6; 10 nucleotides agree with TRBD1. The V gene's germline CDR1 is MNHEY and CDR2 SVGEGT. This CDR3 contains 14 residues. The trim removed 5 bases at V and 9 bases at J, leaving 4 bases unmatched. CDR3 loop: CASSPGQGSSPLHF. In DNA, the CDR3 is TGTGCCAGCAGTCCGGGACAGGGGTCTTCACCCCTCCACTTT.

The chain carries TRBV29-1 and TRBJ1-1; D uncertain. The CDR3 extends over 10 amino acids. Germline-derived CDR1 and CDR2 are SQVTM and ANQGSEA. The V and J ends lost 6 bases and 8 bases respectively, with 10 bases between them. This CDR3 reads CSVGQEEAFF. CDR3 bases: TGCAGCGTAGGGCAGGAGGAAGCTTTCTTT.

With respect to this clonotype: The junction departs from germline at one end; a sequencing error may be responsible. CDR3 amino acids: CTSKMQLGGNNEHSF. The CDR3 DNA sequence: TGCACCAGCAAAATGCAATTAGGGGGCAACAATGAGCATTCCTTC. The V gene is TRBV5-1, the J gene TRBJ2-1; the match to TRBD1 covers 7 bases. CDR1 is SGHRS, CDR2 YFSETQ, per germline. There are 15 residues in the CDR3.

This clonotype was counted between two and nine times. V usage is TRBV5-1 and J usage is TRBJ2-1; 13 nucleotides align to TRBD2. Germline V gene lookup returns CDR1 SGHRS and CDR2 YFSETQ. CDR3 length equals 15 residues. V shed 4 bases and J 8 bases; nucleotides not matched to a gene: 6. The CDR3, as DNA: TGCGCCAGCAGCCCGGGGACTAGCGGGACCGATGAGCAGTTCTTC. This gives the protein CASSPGTSGTDEQFF.

This clonotype was picked up a small number of times. The V gene is TRBV5-1, the J gene TRBJ1-6, with TRBD1 as a possible D gene (5 bases). Trimming cost V 3 bases and J 8 bases, with 9 bases left between them. From germline, CDR1 is SGHRS and CDR2 YFSETQ. The CDR3 covers 13 residues. Here the CDR3 reads CASSSPGDSPLHF. CDR3 bases: TGCGCCAGCAGCTCTCCGGGGGATTCACCCCTCCACTTT.

The chain links TRBV29-1 to TRBJ1-3; D might be TRBD1 (5 bases). Trimming removed 4 bases at V and 2 bases at J, with 21 bases between. This CDR3 spans 17 amino acids. Germline V CDR1 and CDR2: SQVTM, ANQGSEA. The CDR3 here is CSVGGYSSPGAGNTIYF. CDR3 sequence (DNA): TGCAGCGTTGGGGGCTATTCGAGTCCGGGGGCTGGAAACACCATATATTTT.

Notes on this clonotype: A read error may be the cause here, since a much bigger clone is one base away. The chain is built from TRBV7-8 and TRBJ2-5; D not resolved. The CDR3 consists of 15 residues. The V gene's germline CDR1 is SGHVS and CDR2 FQNEAQ. The chain's CDR3 is CASSLGLQFQGTQYF. In DNA, the CDR3 is TGTGCCAGCAGCTTAGGATTACAGTTCCAAGGGACCCAGTACTTC.

This rearrangement joins TRBV5-6 to TRBJ2-3, with 12 bases identical to TRBD2. V lost 9 bases and J lost 4; bases outside the gene matches: 15. From germline, CDR1 is SGHDT and CDR2 YYEEEE. The CDR3 totals 17 residues. For the CDR3, the DNA is TGTGCCAACAGTTTGGGTGTTCTAGCGGGAGGGTCAGATACGCAGTATTTT. Its translation is CANSLGVLAGGSDTQYF.

As concerns this clonotype: A single base separates this from a much larger clone, so it may be a read error. V and J are TRBV12-3 or TRBV12-4 and TRBJ2-7; possibly TRBD2 for D (5 bases). This CDR3 spans 18 amino acids. V was clipped by 6 bases and J by 3 bases, with 27 bases between them. The chain's CDR3 is CASSGRYSSGNCDYEQYF. The CDR3 DNA reads as TGTGCCAGCAGCGGAAGGTATAGCTCGGGGAATTGCGACTACGAGCAGTACTTC.

The table lists this clonotype with many counts. CDR3 sequence reads: CASSLDQETQYF. CDR3 in DNA: TGCGCCAGCAGCTTGGACCAAGAGACCCAGTACTTC. The chain couples TRBV5-1 to TRBJ2-5; D not certain. The CDR3 extends over 12 amino acids. The germline V and J ends were trimmed by 0 bases and 0 bases, with 0 bases remaining between them. Germline V gene lookup returns CDR1 SGHRS and CDR2 YFSETQ.

Comment on this clonotype: A much larger clone differs from this one at a single base, so this may be a read error. The chain combines TRBV12-3 or TRBV12-4 with TRBJ2-7; D is perhaps TRBD1 (6 bases). The CDR3 extends over 14 amino acids. CDR3 DNA: TGTGTCAGCAGTTTACACAGGGCCCCCTACGAGCAGTACTTC. Translation: CVSSLHRAPYEQYF.

The chain joins TRBV10-3 to TRBJ1-1; 7 bases match TRBD1. The germline V gene has CDR1 ENHRY and CDR2 SYGVKD. With 6 bases clipped from V and 7 bases from J, the junction kept 14 bases outside the gene matches. The CDR3 contains 15 residues. Here the CDR3 reads CAISERGRDGREAFF. In DNA form, the CDR3 reads TGTGCCATCAGCGAAAGGGGGCGGGACGGACGTGAAGCTTTCTTT.

Regarding this clonotype: One junction end disagrees with the germline gene, perhaps due to a read error. The CDR3 DNA reads as TGTGCCAGCAGTTTTGTACCGGGACCCTCCTACGGGCAGTACTTC. Its translation: CASSFVPGPSYGQYF. The chain couples TRBV11-1 to TRBJ2-7; either TRBD1 or TRBD2 may supply D (5 bases each). Germline CDR1 and CDR2: SGHAT and FQDESV (reference sequence). This CDR3 is 15 amino acids long.

In regard to this clonotype: This could be a read error, since a much larger clone is one nucleotide away. The chain uses TRBV12-5 and TRBJ2-1, with TRBD2 identical over 9 bases. Germline lookup yields CDR1 LGHNT and CDR2 FRNRAP. The junction had 21 bases not matched to a gene; V was cut back by 11 bases and J by 7 bases. The CDR3 has 17 residues. CDR3 coding DNA: TGTGCTTCCTCCCTGACTAGCGGTAGAGTTACACAAAATGAGCAGTTCTTC. Amino acids: CASSLTSGRVTQNEQFF.